This TCR beta chain was sequenced for a study of T-cell memory formation after mild COVID-19. CDR1 is SQVTM and CDR2 is ANQGSEA in the germline V gene. The CDR3 is made up of 8 amino acids. This clonotype was seen repeatedly, ten times or more. Antigen: not known. TCRdb redid the calling of the 5' RACE reads with MiXCR, one entry per CDR3 protein. The sample holds hundreds of thousands of distinct CDR3 sequences, roughly 19% seen once. Study-wide findings and caveats: Balance between CD4 and CD8 was seen in clones contracting day 15 to 85, and a CD4+ lean was seen in later expanders.

The chain carries TRBV29-1 and TRBJ1-2; D ambiguous. Sequencing was performed on PBMCs or a T cell subset sorted from them (not recorded which). This clonotype originated in a young man who had mild COVID-19 (a few samples of this study predate the infection). Cell type and time point are not known. The CDR3 bases are TGCAGTGTAGATGGCTACACCTTC. Translation gives CSVDGYTF.